The clone carrying this T cell receptor beta chain has just a few counts. This entry is derived from a study of identical twins. TCRdb called the 5' RACE reads again in MiXCR, with one record for every CDR3 protein. The sample records just over 450,000 distinct CDR3 sequences, around 14% being singletons. Germline V gives CDR1 SGHTA, CDR2 FQGTGA. Trimming left V 2 bases short and J 0 bases short, with 8 bases between. This CDR3 has 15 amino acids. These same data were also listed under a study on yellow fever vaccine responses in identical twins.

This TCR was recovered from a young woman in good health. Sample: CD4+ T cells sorted from blood. The V gene is TRBV7-3, the J gene TRBJ2-1; D unresolved. CDR3 residues: CASSLQFGSYNEQFF. The CDR3 coding sequence is TGTGCCAGCAGCTTACAGTTTGGCTCCTACAATGAGCAGTTCTTC.